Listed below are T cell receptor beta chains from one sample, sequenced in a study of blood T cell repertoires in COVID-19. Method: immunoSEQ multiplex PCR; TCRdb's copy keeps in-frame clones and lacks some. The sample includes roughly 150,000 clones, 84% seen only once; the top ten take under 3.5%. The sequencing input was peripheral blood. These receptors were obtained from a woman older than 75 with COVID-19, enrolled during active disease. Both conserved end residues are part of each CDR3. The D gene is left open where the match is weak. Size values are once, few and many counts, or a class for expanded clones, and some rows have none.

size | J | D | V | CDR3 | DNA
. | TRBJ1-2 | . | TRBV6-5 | CASSYLGGESGYTF | TGTGCCAGCAGTTACTTGGGAGGGGAAAGTGGCTACACCTTC
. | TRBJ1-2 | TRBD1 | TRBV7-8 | CASSLGTAANYGYTF | TGTGCCAGCAGTTTGGGGACAGCTGCTAACTATGGCTACACCTTC
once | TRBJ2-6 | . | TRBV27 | CASSSPDNSGANVLTF | TGTGCCAGCAGTTCTCCAGATAACTCTGGGGCCAACGTCCTGACTTTC
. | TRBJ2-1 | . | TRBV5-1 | CASSLHTGMGDGWNEQFF | TGCGCCAGCAGCTTGCATACGGGGATGGGTGATGGGTGGAATGAGCAGTTCTTC
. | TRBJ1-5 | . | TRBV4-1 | CASRGQATGNQPQHF | TGCGCCAGCCGAGGCCAGGCGACAGGCAATCAGCCCCAGCATTTT
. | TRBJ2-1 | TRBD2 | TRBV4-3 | CASSPLAAVIDEQFF | TGCGCCAGCAGCCCACTAGCGGCAGTAATCGATGAGCAGTTCTTC
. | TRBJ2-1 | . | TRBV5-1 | CASSLRESSSYNEQFF | TGCGCCAGCAGCCTACGGGAGTCTAGCTCCTACAATGAGCAGTTCTTC
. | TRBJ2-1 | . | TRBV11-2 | CASSLARNEQFF | TGTGCCAGCAGCTTAGCTCGCAATGAGCAGTTCTTC
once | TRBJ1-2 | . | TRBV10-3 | CAISESKQMPYGYTF | TGTGCCATCAGTGAGTCGAAACAGATGCCCTATGGCTACACCTTC
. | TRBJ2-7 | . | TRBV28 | CASSLSSSASEQYF | TGTGCCAGCAGTTTATCGTCTAGCGCAAGCGAGCAGTACTTC
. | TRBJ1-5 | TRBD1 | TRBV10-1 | CASSETGTGRYNQPQHF | TGCGCCAGCAGCGAAACCGGGACAGGGCGCTACAATCAGCCCCAGCATTTT
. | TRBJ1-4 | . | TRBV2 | CASSEVSGGNEKLFF | TGTGCCAGCAGTGAAGTCAGCGGGGGTAATGAAAAACTGTTTTTT
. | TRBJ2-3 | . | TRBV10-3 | CAISVQSTDTQYF | TGTGCCATCAGTGTCCAAAGCACAGATACGCAGTATTTT
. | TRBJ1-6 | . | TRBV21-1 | CASSKAPGCNSPLHF | TGTGCCAGCAGCAAGGCCCCAGGGTGTAATTCACCCCTCCACTTT
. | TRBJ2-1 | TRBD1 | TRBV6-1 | CASSELQGVDEQFF | TGTGCCAGCAGTGAGTTGCAGGGGGTCGATGAGCAGTTCTTC
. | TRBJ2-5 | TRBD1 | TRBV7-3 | CASSLAGGYGETQYF | TGTGCCAGCAGCTTAGCAGGGGGCTACGGAGAGACCCAGTACTTC
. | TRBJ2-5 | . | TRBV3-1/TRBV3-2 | CASTPNEGVAQYF | TGTGCCAGCACCCCAAATGAGGGGGTGGCCCAGTACTTC
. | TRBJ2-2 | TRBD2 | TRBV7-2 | CASSLQRLAGPTGELFF | TGTGCCAGCAGCTTACAAAGACTAGCGGGACCCACCGGGGAGCTGTTTTTT
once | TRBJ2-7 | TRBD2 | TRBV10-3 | CATLGGVPSGRISEQYF | TGTGCCACCTTGGGAGGGGTGCCTAGCGGGAGAATTAGCGAGCAGTACTTC
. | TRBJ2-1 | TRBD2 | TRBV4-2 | CASSQDMRGAYNEQFF | TGTGCCAGCAGCCAAGATATGCGGGGGGCATACAATGAGCAGTTCTTC
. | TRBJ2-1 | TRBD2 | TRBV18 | CASSPPTSGGLNEQFF | TGTGCCAGCTCACCACCAACTAGCGGGGGCCTTAATGAGCAGTTCTTC
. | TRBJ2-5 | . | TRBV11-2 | CASSHRTGRGETQYF | TGTGCCAGCAGCCATAGGACAGGGAGGGGAGAGACCCAGTACTTC
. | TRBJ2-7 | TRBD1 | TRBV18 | CASSPTTGTGLSEQYF | TGTGCCAGCTCACCAACCACCGGGACAGGGTTAAGCGAGCAGTACTTC
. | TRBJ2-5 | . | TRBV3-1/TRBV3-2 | CASSRKAYSSKETQYF | TGTGCCAGCAGCAGAAAGGCCTATTCTAGCAAAGAGACCCAGTACTTC
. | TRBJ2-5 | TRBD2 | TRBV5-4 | CASSPLRGGLWETQYF | TGTGCCAGCAGCCCCTTGCGGGGGGGCCTCTGGGAGACCCAGTACTTC
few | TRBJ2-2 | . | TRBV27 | CASSLYRGGWTGELFF | TGTGCCAGCAGTTTATATAGGGGAGGATGGACCGGGGAGCTGTTTTTT
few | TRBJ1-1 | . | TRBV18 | CASSPPVRANTEAFF | TGTGCCAGCTCACCACCGGTGAGGGCGAACACTGAAGCTTTCTTT
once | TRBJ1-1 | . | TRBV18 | CASSPETANTEAFF | TGTGCCAGCTCACCAGAGACAGCGAACACTGAAGCTTTCTTT
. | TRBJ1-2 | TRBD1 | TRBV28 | CASSRDRGRRNYGYTF | TGTGCCAGCAGCCGGGACAGGGGGCGCAGGAACTATGGCTACACCTTC
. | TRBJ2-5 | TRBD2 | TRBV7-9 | CASSSPQGGSGETQYF | TGTGCCAGCAGCTCCCCTCAAGGCGGGAGCGGTGAGACCCAGTACTTC
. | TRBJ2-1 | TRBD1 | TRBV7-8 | CASSPDRGIGEQFF | TGTGCCAGCAGCCCAGACAGGGGAATTGGTGAGCAGTTCTTC
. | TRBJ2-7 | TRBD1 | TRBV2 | CASSESRGLEQYF | TGTGCCAGCAGTGAATCCAGGGGGCTTGAGCAGTACTTC
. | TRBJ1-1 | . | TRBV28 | CASSSLDTEAFF | TGTGCCAGCAGTTCACTAGACACTGAAGCTTTCTTT
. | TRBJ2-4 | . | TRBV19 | CASSTGRRGVLAKNIQYF | TGTGCCAGTAGTACAGGAAGGCGGGGCGTACTAGCCAAAAACATTCAGTACTTC
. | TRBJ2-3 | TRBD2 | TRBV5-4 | CASSFPRAGGSTDTQYF | TGTGCCAGCAGCTTTCCTAGGGCGGGGGGGAGCACAGATACGCAGTATTTT
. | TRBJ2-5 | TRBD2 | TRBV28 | CASSSSGSWETQYF | TGTGCCAGCAGTTCTAGCGGGAGCTGGGAGACCCAGTACTTC
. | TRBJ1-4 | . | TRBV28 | CASSSPGFNEKLFF | TGTGCCAGCAGCTCCCCAGGTTTTAATGAAAAACTGTTTTTT
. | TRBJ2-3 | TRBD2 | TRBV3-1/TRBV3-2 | CASSQAAGVPDTQYF | TGTGCCAGCAGCCAAGCAGCGGGAGTCCCCGATACGCAGTATTTT
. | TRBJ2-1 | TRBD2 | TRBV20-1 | CSASSSVAGASYNEQFF | TGCAGTGCTAGTTCTTCCGTAGCGGGGGCCTCCTACAATGAGCAGTTCTTC
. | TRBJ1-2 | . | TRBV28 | CASSVQFPGSYGYTF | TGTGCCAGCAGTGTACAATTTCCAGGGTCCTATGGCTACACCTTC
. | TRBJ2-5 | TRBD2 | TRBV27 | CASSLFSGAQETQYF | TGTGCCAGCAGTTTGTTTAGCGGGGCCCAAGAGACCCAGTACTTC
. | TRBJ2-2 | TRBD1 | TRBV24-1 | CATGDSGHTGELFF | TGTGCCACCGGGGACAGCGGACACACCGGGGAGCTGTTTTTT
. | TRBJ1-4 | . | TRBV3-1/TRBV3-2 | CASSFAQGPNNEKLFF | TGTGCCAGCAGTTTTGCCCAGGGGCCCAATAATGAAAAACTGTTTTTT
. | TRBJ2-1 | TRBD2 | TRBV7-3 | CASSLAGGPDEQFF | TGTGCCAGCAGCTTAGCGGGGGGGCCTGATGAGCAGTTCTTC
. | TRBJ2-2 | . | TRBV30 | CAWSVRGPAGTGELFF | TGTGCCTGGAGTGTACGGGGACCAGCGGGCACCGGGGAGCTGTTTTTT
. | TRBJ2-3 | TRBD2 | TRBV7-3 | CASSFGLAGATQYF | TGTGCCAGCAGCTTCGGACTAGCGGGGGCTACGCAGTATTTT
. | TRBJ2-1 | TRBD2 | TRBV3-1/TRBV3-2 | CASSRATSGLTYNEQFF | TGTGCCAGCAGCCGGGCGACTAGCGGACTTACCTACAATGAGCAGTTCTTC
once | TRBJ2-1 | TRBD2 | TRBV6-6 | CASSPGGGSSYNEQFF | TGTGCCAGCAGCCCAGGAGGCGGGAGCTCCTACAATGAGCAGTTCTTC
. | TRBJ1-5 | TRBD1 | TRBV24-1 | CATSEAGQGNQPQHF | TGTGCCACCAGTGAAGCGGGACAGGGGAATCAGCCCCAGCATTTT
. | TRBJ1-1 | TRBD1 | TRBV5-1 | CASSSTGQGAEAFF | TGCGCCAGCAGCTCAACGGGACAGGGGGCTGAAGCTTTCTTT
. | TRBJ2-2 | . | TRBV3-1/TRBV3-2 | CASSHAGGPNTGELFF | TGTGCCAGCAGCCATGCGGGCGGACCGAACACCGGGGAGCTGTTTTTT
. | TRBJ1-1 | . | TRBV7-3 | CASSLQGGGTEAFF | TGTGCCAGCAGCCTACAGGGTGGCGGCACTGAAGCTTTCTTT
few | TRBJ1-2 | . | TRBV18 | CASLKWDTGLAGYTF | TGTGCCAGCCTTAAATGGGACACAGGGTTGGCTGGCTACACCTTC
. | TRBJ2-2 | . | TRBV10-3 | CAISTVSRITGELFF | TGTGCCATCAGTACTGTCTCGCGAATTACCGGGGAGCTGTTTTTT
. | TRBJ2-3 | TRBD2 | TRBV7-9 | CASSATGGRTDTQYF | TGTGCCAGCAGCGCGACGGGGGGGCGAACAGATACGCAGTATTTT
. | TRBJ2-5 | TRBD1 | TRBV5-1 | CASSLRGLRETQYF | TGCGCCAGCAGCCTCAGGGGGCTCAGAGAGACCCAGTACTTC
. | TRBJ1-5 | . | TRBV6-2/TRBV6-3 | CASSPSTRQPQHF | TGTGCCAGCAGTCCCTCTACTAGGCAGCCCCAGCATTTT
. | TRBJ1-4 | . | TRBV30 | CAWSRTPGSATNEKLFF | TGTGCCTGGAGCCGAACCCCCGGGAGCGCAACTAATGAAAAACTGTTTTTT
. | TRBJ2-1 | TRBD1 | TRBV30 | CAWKRTGGNEQFF | TGTGCCTGGAAAAGGACAGGGGGCAATGAGCAGTTCTTC
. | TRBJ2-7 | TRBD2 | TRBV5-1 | CASSWGVAGGEHAYEQYF | TGCGCCAGCAGCTGGGGGGTAGCGGGAGGGGAACACGCCTACGAGCAGTACTTC